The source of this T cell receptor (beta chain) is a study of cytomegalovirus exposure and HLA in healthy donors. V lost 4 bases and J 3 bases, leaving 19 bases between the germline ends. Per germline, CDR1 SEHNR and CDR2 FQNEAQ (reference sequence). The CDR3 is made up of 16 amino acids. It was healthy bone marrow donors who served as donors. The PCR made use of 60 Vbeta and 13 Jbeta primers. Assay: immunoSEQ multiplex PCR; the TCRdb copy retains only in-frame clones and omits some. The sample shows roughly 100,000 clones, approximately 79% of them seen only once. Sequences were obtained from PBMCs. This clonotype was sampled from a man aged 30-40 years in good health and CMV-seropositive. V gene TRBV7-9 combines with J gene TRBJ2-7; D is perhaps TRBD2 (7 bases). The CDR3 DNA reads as TGTGCCAGCAGCTCACCCCGGGGGGCACGATTCTACGAGCAGTACTTC. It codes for CASSSPRGARFYEQYF.